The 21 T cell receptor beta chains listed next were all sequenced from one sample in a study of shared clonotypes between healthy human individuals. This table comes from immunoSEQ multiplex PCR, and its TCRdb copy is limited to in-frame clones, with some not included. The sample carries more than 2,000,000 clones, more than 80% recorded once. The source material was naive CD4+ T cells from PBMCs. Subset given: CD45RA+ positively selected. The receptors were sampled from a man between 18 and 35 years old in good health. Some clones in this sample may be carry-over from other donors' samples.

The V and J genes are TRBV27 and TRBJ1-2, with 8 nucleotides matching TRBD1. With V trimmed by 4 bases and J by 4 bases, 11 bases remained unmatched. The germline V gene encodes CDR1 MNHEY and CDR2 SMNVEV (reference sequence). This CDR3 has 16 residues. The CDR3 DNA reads TGTGCCAGCAGTTCGACCGGGACAGGTTACCGCTATGGCTACACCTTC. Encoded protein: CASSSTGTGYRYGYTF.

Here the CDR3 DNA reads TGCAGCGTTGCTTTTGTGGGGAGATTGAGCACTGAAGCTTTCTTT. It encodes CSVAFVGRLSTEAFF. This rearrangement joins TRBV29-1 to TRBJ1-1; D call uncertain. CDR1 is SQVTM and CDR2 is ANQGSEA in the germline V gene. V lost 4 bases to trimming and J lost 4 bases, with 19 bases between them. This CDR3 region has 15 residues.

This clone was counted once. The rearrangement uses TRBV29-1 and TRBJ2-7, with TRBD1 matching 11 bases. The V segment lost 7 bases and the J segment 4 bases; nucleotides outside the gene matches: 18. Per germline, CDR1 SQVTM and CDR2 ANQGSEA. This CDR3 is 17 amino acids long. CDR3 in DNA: TGCAGCGCCTTCGGGGAATCCGGACAGGGGGCTAGGTACGAGCAGTACTTC. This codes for CSAFGESGQGARYEQYF.

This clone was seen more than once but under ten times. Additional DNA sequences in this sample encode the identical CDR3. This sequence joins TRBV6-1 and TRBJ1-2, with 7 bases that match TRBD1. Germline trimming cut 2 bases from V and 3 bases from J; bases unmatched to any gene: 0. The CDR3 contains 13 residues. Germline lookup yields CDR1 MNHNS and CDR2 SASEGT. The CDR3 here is CASSETGDYGYTF. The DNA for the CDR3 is TGTGCCAGCAGTGAAACAGGGGACTATGGCTACACCTTC.

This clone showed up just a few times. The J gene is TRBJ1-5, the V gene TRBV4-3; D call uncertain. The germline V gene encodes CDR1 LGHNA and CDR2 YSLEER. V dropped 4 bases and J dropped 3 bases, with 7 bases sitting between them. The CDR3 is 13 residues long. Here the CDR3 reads CASSRFLNQPQHF. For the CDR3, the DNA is TGCGCCAGCAGCCGATTCCTCAATCAGCCCCAGCATTTT.

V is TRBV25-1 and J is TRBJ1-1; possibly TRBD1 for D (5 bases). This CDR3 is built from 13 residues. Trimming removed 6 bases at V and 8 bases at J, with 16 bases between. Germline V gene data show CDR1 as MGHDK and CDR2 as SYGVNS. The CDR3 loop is CASRHPGPGEAFF. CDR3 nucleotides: TGTGCCAGCAGGCACCCCGGGCCAGGGGAAGCTTTCTTT.

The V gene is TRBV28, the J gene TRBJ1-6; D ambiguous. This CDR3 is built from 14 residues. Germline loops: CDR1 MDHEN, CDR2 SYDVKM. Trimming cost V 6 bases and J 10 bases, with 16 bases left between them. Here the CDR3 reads CASSSLSAGSPLHF. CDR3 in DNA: TGTGCCAGCAGCTCCCTATCGGCCGGGTCACCCCTCCACTTT.

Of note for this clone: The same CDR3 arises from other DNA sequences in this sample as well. The CDR3 DNA reads TGTGCCAGCAGTTTACAGGGATGGGGCTACACCTTC. It encodes CASSLQGWGYTF. V gene TRBV28 combines with J gene TRBJ1-2; D is possibly TRBD1 (5 bases). Germline CDR1 and CDR2: MDHEN and SYDVKM. CDR3 size: 12 residues. Trimming removed 2 bases from V and 8 bases from J, with 9 bases in between.

The CDR3 loop reads CASSAMQETQYF. The CDR3 nucleotides are TGCGCCAGCAGCGCGATGCAAGAGACCCAGTACTTC. The rearrangement links TRBV5-1 to TRBJ2-5; D is uncertain. CDR3 length equals 12 residues. Trimming took 4 bases from V and 2 from J, leaving 6 bases between them. CDR1 is SGHRS, CDR2 YFSETQ, per germline.

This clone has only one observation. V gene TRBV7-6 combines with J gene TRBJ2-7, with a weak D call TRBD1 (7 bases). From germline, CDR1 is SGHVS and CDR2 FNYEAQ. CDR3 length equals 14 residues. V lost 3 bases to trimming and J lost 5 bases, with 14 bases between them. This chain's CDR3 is CASSLAGQTHEQYF. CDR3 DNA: TGTGCCAGCAGCTTGGCGGGACAGACCCACGAGCAGTACTTC.

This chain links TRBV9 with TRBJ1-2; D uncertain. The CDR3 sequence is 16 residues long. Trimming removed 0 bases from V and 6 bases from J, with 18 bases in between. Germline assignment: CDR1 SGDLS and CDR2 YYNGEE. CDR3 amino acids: CASSVDGRLLGDGYTF. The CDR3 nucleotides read TGTGCCAGCAGCGTAGACGGCAGGCTCCTGGGTGATGGCTACACCTTC.

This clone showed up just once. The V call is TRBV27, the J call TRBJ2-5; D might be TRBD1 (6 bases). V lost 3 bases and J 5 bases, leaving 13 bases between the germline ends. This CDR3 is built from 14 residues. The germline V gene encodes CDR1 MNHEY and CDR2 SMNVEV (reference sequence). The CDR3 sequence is CASSLTGEGETQYF. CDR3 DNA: TGTGCCAGCAGTTTGACAGGAGAAGGTGAGACCCAGTACTTC.

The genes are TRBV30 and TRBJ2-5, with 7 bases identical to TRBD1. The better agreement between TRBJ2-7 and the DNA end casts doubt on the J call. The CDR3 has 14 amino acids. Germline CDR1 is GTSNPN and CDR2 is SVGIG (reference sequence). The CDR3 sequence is CAWSVQGKPYEQYF. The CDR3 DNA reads TGTGCCTGGAGTGTACAGGGGAAACCCTACGAGCAGTACTTC.

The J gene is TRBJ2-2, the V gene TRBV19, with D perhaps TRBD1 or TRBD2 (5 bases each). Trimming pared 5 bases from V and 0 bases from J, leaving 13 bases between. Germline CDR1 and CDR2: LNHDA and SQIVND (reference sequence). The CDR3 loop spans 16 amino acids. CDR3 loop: CASSGPGPTNTGELFF. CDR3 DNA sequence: TGTGCCAGTAGTGGTCCGGGACCGACGAACACCGGGGAGCTGTTTTTT.

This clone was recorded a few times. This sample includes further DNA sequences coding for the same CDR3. The DNA of the CDR3 is TGTGCCAGCAGCGTAGTCGGTACCACCGGGGAGCTGTTTTTT. Translation: CASSVVGTTGELFF. The chain links TRBV9 to TRBJ2-2; no firm D call. This CDR3 is 14 amino acids long. Trimming took off 0 bases at V and 4 bases at J, with 7 bases between the two ends. Germline CDR1 is SGDLS and CDR2 is YYNGEE.

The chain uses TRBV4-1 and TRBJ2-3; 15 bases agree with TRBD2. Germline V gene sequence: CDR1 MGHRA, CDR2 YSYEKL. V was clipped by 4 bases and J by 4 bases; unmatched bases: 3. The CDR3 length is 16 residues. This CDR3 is CASSLRTSGRADTQYF. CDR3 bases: TGCGCCAGCAGCCTCCGGACTAGCGGGAGGGCAGATACGCAGTATTTT.

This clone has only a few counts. The CDR3: CASSPRGQAFF. In nucleotides, the CDR3 is TGTGCCAGCAGTCCTAGGGGTCAGGCTTTCTTT. The gene calls are TRBV2 and TRBJ1-1, with D maybe TRBD1 (5 bases). The CDR3 has 11 residues. CDR1 is SNHLY, CDR2 FYNNEI, per germline. Deletions cut 5 bases from V and 11 bases from J, with 12 bases between. Drawing the rest from reference TRBV2 and TRBJ1-1, the complete variable domain is EPEVTQTPSHQVTQMGQEVILRCVPISNHLYFYWYRQILGQKVEFLVSFYNNEISEKSEIFDDQFSVERPDGSNFTLKIRSTKLEDSAMYFCASSPRGQAFFGQGTRLTVV.

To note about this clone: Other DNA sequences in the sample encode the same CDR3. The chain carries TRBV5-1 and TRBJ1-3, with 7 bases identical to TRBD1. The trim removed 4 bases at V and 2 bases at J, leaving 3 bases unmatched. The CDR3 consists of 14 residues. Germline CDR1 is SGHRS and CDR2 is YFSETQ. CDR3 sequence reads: CASSPGGAGNTIYF. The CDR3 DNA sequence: TGCGCCAGCAGCCCAGGGGGGGCTGGAAACACCATATATTTT.

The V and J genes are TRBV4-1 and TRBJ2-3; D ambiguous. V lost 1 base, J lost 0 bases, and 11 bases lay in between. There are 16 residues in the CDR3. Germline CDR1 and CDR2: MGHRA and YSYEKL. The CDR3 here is CASSQVRAASTDTQYF. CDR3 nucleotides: TGCGCCAGCAGCCAAGTTCGCGCAGCTAGCACAGATACGCAGTATTTT.

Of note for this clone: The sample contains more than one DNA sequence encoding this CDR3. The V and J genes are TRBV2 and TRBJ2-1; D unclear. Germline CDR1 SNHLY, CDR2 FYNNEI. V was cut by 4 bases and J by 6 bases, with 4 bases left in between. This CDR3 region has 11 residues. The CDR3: CASSASNEQFF. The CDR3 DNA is TGTGCCAGCAGTGCCAGCAATGAGCAGTTCTTC.

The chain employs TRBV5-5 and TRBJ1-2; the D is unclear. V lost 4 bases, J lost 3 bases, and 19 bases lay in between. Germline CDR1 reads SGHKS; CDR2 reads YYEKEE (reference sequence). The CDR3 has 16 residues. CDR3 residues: CASSIIPGFGYYGYTF. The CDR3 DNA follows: TGTGCCAGCAGCATTATCCCCGGGTTTGGATACTATGGCTACACCTTC. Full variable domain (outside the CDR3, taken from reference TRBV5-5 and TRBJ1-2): DAGVTQSPTHLIKTRGQQVTLRCSPISGHKSVSWYQQVLGQGPQFIFQYYEKEERGRGNFPDRFSARQFPNYSSELNVNALLLGDSALYLCASSIIPGFGYYGYTFGSGTRLTVV.